The 18 T cell receptor beta chains given below trace back to one sample, sequenced in a study of graft-versus-host responses after intestinal transplantation. Clones were sequenced by immunoSEQ multiplex PCR, and TCRdb holds only the in-frame ones, with some missing. The table has around 110,000 clones, roughly nine tenths seen once; the top ten hold 0.18%. No antigen has been identified for these receptors. The sequencing used unstimulated CD4+ T cells sorted from spleen or lymph node cells, collected before intestinal transplant. Every receptor here comes from a human donor who received an intestinal transplant.

This clone was recorded a few times. The chain couples TRBV6-5 to TRBJ1-1; D is undetermined. This CDR3 has 14 amino acids. The germline V gene encodes CDR1 MNHEY and CDR2 SVGAGI. The V end lost 3 bases, the J end lost 1 base, and 9 bases lay between the germline ends. For the CDR3, the DNA is TGTGCCAGCAGTTATTTCCGGGAGAACACTGAAGCTTTCTTT. Its translation: CASSYFRENTEAFF.

This clone was detected only once. The chain employs TRBV5-1 and TRBJ2-1, with 7 bases matching TRBD2. In germline, CDR1 is SGHRS, CDR2 YFSETQ. J lost 3 bases, V lost 4 bases, and 7 bases had no gene match. This CDR3 region has 15 residues. The chain's CDR3 is CASSLRGGSYNEQFF. The CDR3 nucleotides are TGCGCCAGCAGCCTCCGAGGCGGGAGCTACAATGAGCAGTTCTTC.

The chain links TRBV10-1 to TRBJ2-3, with D possibly being TRBD1 (8 bases). Germline lookup yields CDR1 WNHNN and CDR2 SYGVQD (reference sequence). There are 21 residues in the CDR3. The ends were cut back, 6 bases at V and 1 base at J, with 32 bases in the middle. The CDR3, as DNA: TGCGCCAGCAGACAAAAGACTCAGGGGGCGAGGGCGGGAGAAGGCACAGATACGCAGTATTTT. This codes for CASRQKTQGARAGEGTDTQYF.

This clone occurred once. The chain combines TRBV14 with TRBJ2-3; TRBD1 is a possible D gene (5 bases). Germline V gene lookup returns CDR1 SGHDN and CDR2 FVKESK. Trimming shortened V by 1 base and J by 1 base, and 9 bases separated the two germline ends. The CDR3 consists of 15 residues. The CDR3 nucleotides read TGTGCCAGCAGCCAAGGAGTCAGGGGCACAGATACGCAGTATTTT. Translation gives CASSQGVRGTDTQYF.

The genes are TRBV19 and TRBJ1-4; D might be TRBD1 (6 bases). V was cut by 5 bases and J by 7 bases, with 17 bases left in between. The CDR3 spans 15 residues. Germline CDR1 is LNHDA and CDR2 is SQIVND (reference sequence). The CDR3, as DNA: TGTGCCAGTAGTTTAACAGGGTCCGGGATTGAAAAACTGTTTTTT. It codes for CASSLTGSGIEKLFF.

This clone was detected only once. The V gene is TRBV6-7, the J gene TRBJ2-5; 8 nucleotides line up with TRBD1. TRBV6-7 is designated an ORF whose function remains uncertain. CDR3 size: 16 residues. The trim removed 2 bases at V and 4 bases at J, leaving 9 bases unmatched. CDR3 protein: CASSYPQGAVGETQYF. Written as DNA, the CDR3 is TGTGCCAGCAGTTACCCCCAGGGGGCGGTTGGAGAGACCCAGTACTTC.

This chain links TRBV20-1 with TRBJ1-1; 9 bases map to TRBD1. Germline CDR1 reads DFQATT; CDR2 reads SNEGSKA (reference sequence). The CDR3 loop spans 11 amino acids. CDR3 nucleotides: TGCAGCGGCACAGGGGGCGATCGGGCTTTCTTT. Amino acids: CSGTGGDRAFF.

The rearrangement joins TRBV6-6 to TRBJ2-3; 9 nucleotides line up with TRBD2. This CDR3 contains 16 residues. The V and J ends lost 4 bases and 5 bases, in that order; junction bases with no gene match: 10. Germline-derived CDR1 and CDR2 are MNHNY and SVGAGI (reference sequence). The CDR3 spells CASSFAAGGPGDTQYF. DNA for the CDR3: TGTGCCAGCAGTTTCGCGGCGGGAGGGCCTGGAGATACGCAGTATTTT.

The chain employs TRBV10-3 and TRBJ2-3, with a possible D match to TRBD1 (6 bases). Trimming took off 2 bases at V and 2 bases at J, with 8 bases between the two ends. In germline, CDR1 is ENHRY, CDR2 SYGVKD. The length of the CDR3 is 14 residues. The CDR3 region has the DNA TGTGCCATCAGTGAGGGGGGCTACACAGATACGCAGTATTTT. Amino acids: CAISEGGYTDTQYF.

This chain joins TRBV28 and TRBJ1-1, with 8 bases aligning to TRBD1. The length of the CDR3 is 14 residues. V lost 4 bases to trimming and J lost 1 base; unmatched junction nucleotides: 2. Germline CDR1 MDHEN, CDR2 SYDVKM. The CDR3 bases are TGTGCCAGCAGTTCGACAGGGGAGAACACTGAAGCTTTCTTT. It translates to CASSSTGENTEAFF.

V usage is TRBV4-1 and J usage is TRBJ1-1; 7 bases fit TRBD1. The CDR3 covers 15 residues. J was trimmed by 0 bases and V by 5 bases; bases with no gene match: 6. The germline gives CDR1 MGHRA, CDR2 YSYEKL. The CDR3 DNA is TGCGCCAGCAGCAAACGGACAGGTATGAACACTGAAGCTTTCTTT. This sequence encodes CASSKRTGMNTEAFF.

The chain has TRBV11-3 and TRBJ2-3, with TRBD2 as a possible D gene (5 bases). Germline V gene sequence: CDR1 SGHNT, CDR2 YENEEA. Trimming left V 0 bases short and J 6 bases short, with 10 bases between. The CDR3 loop spans 14 amino acids. For the CDR3, the DNA is TGTGCCAGCAGCTTAGAGACCAAGCGGGATACGCAGTATTTT. This encodes CASSLETKRDTQYF.

This chain links TRBV6-5 with TRBJ2-1, with 12 positions matching TRBD2. Germline lookup yields CDR1 MNHEY and CDR2 SVGAGI. CDR3 length equals 15 residues. The junction had 12 bases not matched to a gene; V was cut back by 6 bases and J by 12 bases. The CDR3 spells CASSRLAGALQGQFF. DNA for the CDR3: TGTGCCAGCAGCCGACTAGCGGGGGCCCTTCAGGGGCAGTTCTTC.

This clone was observed a single time. This sequence joins TRBV7-9 and TRBJ2-5; 10 bases align to TRBD1. Trimming removed 5 bases from V and 2 bases from J; junction bases left unmatched: 2. Germline V gene lookup returns CDR1 SEHNR and CDR2 FQNEAQ (reference sequence). The CDR3 runs to 14 residues. CDR3 in DNA: TGTGCCAGCAGCCGGGACAGGGGTCAAGAGACCCAGTACTTC. Translating gives CASSRDRGQETQYF.

The chain joins TRBV6-5 to TRBJ2-7; no clear D. V lost 0 bases and J 6 bases, leaving 9 bases between the germline ends. The CDR3 is made up of 13 amino acids. The V gene's germline CDR1 is MNHEY and CDR2 SVGAGI. The CDR3 nucleotides are TGTGCCAGCAGTTACTCGATGAACGGCGAGCAGTACTTC. Translation: CASSYSMNGEQYF.

This chain joins TRBV9 and TRBJ1-6; D uncertain. V was clipped by 0 bases and J by 8 bases, with 6 bases between them. Germline CDR1 and CDR2: SGDLS and YYNGEE. The CDR3 sequence is 13 residues long. The CDR3 here is CASSVVQDSPLHF. CDR3 nucleotide sequence: TGTGCCAGCAGCGTAGTTCAGGATTCACCCCTCCACTTT.

The chain recombines TRBV6-5 with TRBJ1-1, with 8 bases identical to TRBD1. The germline V gene has CDR1 MNHEY and CDR2 SVGAGI. The V gene end was trimmed by 4 bases and the J gene end by 6 bases; junction bases not matched to a gene: 10. This CDR3 comprises 15 residues. The CDR3 nucleotides are TGTGCCAGCAGTTCCGGGACAGGAATTCCCGCTGAAGCTTTCTTT. Translating gives CASSSGTGIPAEAFF.

The chain links TRBV4-3 to TRBJ2-7; possibly TRBD2 for D (7 bases). Trimming cost V 0 bases and J 3 bases, with 15 bases left between them. The CDR3 is 16 amino acids. CDR1 and CDR2 (germline): LGHNA, YSLEER. DNA for the CDR3: TGCGCCAGCAGCCAAGACCGTCGGGGGGCCCACTACGAGCAGTACTTC. Encoded protein: CASSQDRRGAHYEQYF.